Listed below are T cell receptor beta chains from one sample, sequenced in a study of OX40 agonist ivuxolimab in advanced cancers. Some clones are missing from TCRdb's copy, which holds only in-frame ones; the method was immunoSEQ multiplex PCR. Among approximately 82,000 clones listed, approximately 92% were seen once. Sequences were derived from CD4+ or CD8+ T cells sorted from blood, sampled in a trial of the OX40 agonist ivuxolimab. These receptors were taken from an adult with an advanced solid tumor such as melanoma, head and neck, liver or kidney cancer. The CDR3 runs from the conserved cysteine through the conserved F or W. The order of the fields is CDR3 length, V gene, clone size, J gene, D gene, CDR3 protein, CDR3 DNA. The D gene is left open where the match is weak. Clone size appears in some rows only: once, few, many, or a class for an expanded clone.

>13|TRBV7-9|.|TRBJ2-7|TRBD1
CASSFATGGEQYF
TGTGCCAGCAGCTTTGCAACAGGGGGCGAGCAGTACTTC
>16|TRBV7-6|.|TRBJ2-2|.
CASSPSLPTGTGELFF
TGTGCCAGCAGCCCCAGTCTACCTACGGGGACCGGGGAGCTGTTTTTT
>15|TRBV7-3|.|TRBJ1-1|.
CASSFGAPGDTEAFF
TGTGCCAGCAGCTTTGGGGCCCCGGGAGACACTGAAGCTTTCTTT
>13|TRBV13|.|TRBJ1-1|.
CASSLGGRGEAFF
TGTGCCAGCAGCTTAGGTGGCCGGGGGGAGGCTTTCTTT
>13|TRBV2|.|TRBJ1-1|.
CASSEREGTEAFF
TGTGCCAGCAGCGAAAGGGAGGGCACTGAAGCTTTCTTT
>11|TRBV10-1|.|TRBJ2-3|.
CASSVTDTQYF
TGCGCCAGCAGTGTGACAGATACGCAGTATTTT
>13|TRBV18|.|TRBJ2-7|TRBD1
CASSEGTGQEQYF
TGTGCCAGCTCGGAAGGGACAGGGCAGGAGCAGTACTTC
>14|TRBV5-5|.|TRBJ2-7|TRBD1
CASNLGTGTREQYF
TGTGCCAGCAACTTAGGGACAGGGACGCGGGAGCAGTACTTC
>14|TRBV27|.|TRBJ1-1|.
CASSLAGVNTEAFF
TGTGCCAGCAGTTTAGCAGGGGTGAACACTGAAGCTTTCTTT
>15|TRBV5-6|.|TRBJ2-5|TRBD2
CASSSPPLAGETQYF
TGTGCCAGCAGCTCGCCTCCCCTAGCGGGAGAGACCCAGTACTTC
>12|TRBV29-1|.|TRBJ2-7|.
CSVGWRSYEQYF
TGCAGCGTTGGGTGGCGCTCCTACGAGCAGTACTTC
>14|TRBV5-1|.|TRBJ2-5|TRBD1
CASRTGTAQETQYF
TGCGCCAGCAGGACCGGGACAGCTCAAGAGACCCAGTACTTC
>14|TRBV9|once|TRBJ2-7|TRBD2
CASNVAGGPYEQYF
TGTGCCAGCAACGTAGCGGGGGGCCCCTACGAGCAGTACTTC
>14|TRBV5-1|few|TRBJ2-1|TRBD2
CASSWGGSRNEQFF
TGCGCCAGCAGCTGGGGCGGGAGTCGTAATGAGCAGTTCTTC
>15|TRBV18|.|TRBJ2-7|.
CASSRQQEPTYEQYF
TGTGCCAGCTCACGACAACAGGAACCCACGTACGAGCAGTACTTC
>14|TRBV7-2|.|TRBJ1-4|.
CASSQDSFSEKLFF
TGTGCCAGCAGCCAGGACAGTTTTTCAGAAAAACTGTTTTTT
>13|TRBV18|.|TRBJ1-1|.
CASSQQDNTEAFF
TGTGCCAGCTCACAACAGGACAACACTGAAGCTTTCTTT
>15|TRBV5-4|.|TRBJ1-6|.
CASSDRSSYNSPLHF
TGTGCCAGCAGCGACAGAAGCTCCTATAATTCACCCCTCCACTTT
>17|TRBV19|.|TRBJ1-4|.
CASSMQGRGTTNEKLFF
TGTGCCAGTAGTATGCAGGGAAGAGGGACAACTAATGAAAAACTGTTTTTT
>15|TRBV10-2|.|TRBJ1-3|TRBD1
CASRVGTDSGNTIYF
TGCGCCAGCAGGGTAGGGACAGACTCTGGAAACACCATATATTTT
>16|TRBV7-6|.|TRBJ2-1|TRBD2
CASSARLAGSYNEQFF
TGTGCCAGCAGCGCGCGACTAGCGGGGAGCTACAATGAGCAGTTCTTC
>15|TRBV5-8|.|TRBJ1-5|.
CASSSGTAGNQPQHF
TGTGCCAGCAGCTCGGGTACAGCCGGCAATCAGCCCCAGCATTTT
>9|TRBV20-1|.|TRBJ1-2|.
CSASFRYTF
TGCAGTGCTAGTTTCCGCTACACCTTC
>13|TRBV6-6|.|TRBJ2-1|TRBD2
CASSKGLANEQFF
TGTGCCAGCAGTAAGGGACTAGCAAATGAGCAGTTCTTC
>13|TRBV11-3|.|TRBJ2-5|.
CASSLGLERTQYF
TGTGCCAGCAGCTTAGGACTAGAACGGACCCAGTACTTC
>15|TRBV2|.|TRBJ1-3|.
CASSEARGSGNTIYF
TGTGCCAGCAGTGAAGCGAGAGGGTCTGGAAACACCATATATTTT
>15|TRBV5-1|.|TRBJ2-3|.
CASGGLGGSTDTQYF
TGCGCCAGCGGGGGGCTAGGCGGAAGCACAGATACGCAGTATTTT
>16|TRBV27|few|TRBJ1-1|.
CASSNTLQAGATEAFF
TGTGCCAGCAGTAATACCCTCCAAGCGGGGGCCACTGAAGCTTTCTTT
>20|TRBV14|.|TRBJ2-1|TRBD2
CASSPRGGRGLALRYNEQFF
TGTGCCAGCAGCCCCCGGGGAGGTAGGGGACTAGCGCTCCGGTACAATGAGCAGTTCTTC
>14|TRBV5-4|.|TRBJ1-4|.
CASSLQGTNEKLFF
TGTGCCAGCAGCTTGCAGGGTACCAATGAAAAACTGTTTTTT
>13|TRBV19|.|TRBJ1-1|.
CASSIAGTPEAFF
TGTGCCAGTAGTATAGCGGGGACCCCTGAAGCTTTCTTT